These 30 T cell receptor beta chains were sequenced from one sample in a study of blood T cell repertoires in COVID-19 (dated by TCRdb to about 2020). Library method: the immunoSEQ multiplex PCR assay. As stored in TCRdb, this immuneACCESS dataset retains in-frame rearrangements with V and J assigned. A fraction of the clones does not appear; measured against another copy, unresolved V genes explain less than half of the discrepancy, and the remainder lacks a known reason. In all, the sample holds about 480,000 clones, and 88% of those were seen once. Around 1.9% of the sample lies in the top ten. Sequenced input: PBMCs or T cells enriched from blood (not recorded which). These receptors originate from a woman between 35 and 50 years old who had recovered from COVID-19.

The rearrangement joins TRBV10-3 to TRBJ1-3; 8 nucleotides match TRBD1. V gave up 6 bases and J gave up 2 bases; unmatched junction bases: 3. Per the germline V gene, CDR1 is ENHRY and CDR2 is SYGVKD. This CDR3 spans 14 amino acids. CDR3 sequence: CAIRMTGAGNTIYF. CDR3 nucleotide sequence: TGTGCCATCAGGATGACAGGGGCTGGAAACACCATATATTTT.

The V call is TRBV7-9, the J call TRBJ2-3, with 10 bases aligning to TRBD2. This CDR3 spans 17 amino acids. CDR1 SEHNR and CDR2 FQNEAQ come from the germline V gene (reference sequence). V trimming: 4 bases; J trimming: 1 base; junction bases outside the gene matches: 8. CDR3 sequence (DNA): TGTGCCAGCAGCTCTGGGGGACTAGCGCAACGCACAGATACGCAGTATTTT. Translation: CASSSGGLAQRTDTQYF.

This clone was detected a few times. An end of the junction differs from the germline gene, which may be a read error. The V and J genes are TRBV6-1 and TRBJ1-2; D may be TRBD1 (6 bases). The CDR3 totals 13 residues. Germline lookup yields CDR1 MNHNS and CDR2 SASEGT. CDR3 amino acids: CASREAGHRGYTF. In nucleotides, the CDR3 is TGTGCCAGCAGAGAAGCGGGACATCGGGGCTACACCTTC.

The V and J genes are TRBV9 and TRBJ2-7; tentatively, D is TRBD1 (6 bases). The CDR3 extends over 14 amino acids. The ends were cut back, 4 bases at V and 0 bases at J, with 11 bases in the middle. The germline gives CDR1 SGDLS, CDR2 YYNGEE. This chain's CDR3 is CASSPRQDSYEQYF. The DNA for the CDR3 is TGTGCCAGCAGCCCCCGACAGGACTCCTACGAGCAGTACTTC.

The chain uses TRBV9 and TRBJ2-1; 13 bases map to TRBD2. Trimming at V came to 3 bases and at J to 6 bases, leaving 3 bases not matched to a gene. In germline, CDR1 is SGDLS, CDR2 YYNGEE. The CDR3 consists of 15 residues. CDR3 DNA: TGTGCCAGCAGCGCCGGACTAGCGGGAGCCAATGAGCAGTTCTTC. As protein: CASSAGLAGANEQFF.

The chain has TRBV19 and TRBJ1-4; D ambiguous. There are 11 residues in the CDR3. V lost 9 bases, J lost 8 bases, and 10 bases lay in between. Germline assignment: CDR1 LNHDA and CDR2 SQIVND (reference sequence). CDR3 nucleotide sequence: TGTGCCAGCCGTCGAGGGGAAAAACTGTTTTTT. Translated, it gives CASRRGEKLFF.

The table lists this clone with a count of one. The gene calls are TRBV2 and TRBJ1-2; no clear D. Per the germline V gene, CDR1 is SNHLY and CDR2 is FYNNEI. V lost 9 bases and J lost 2, with 10 bases in between. This CDR3 is 12 amino acids long. CDR3 coding DNA: TGTGCCAGGTCTGTCGTGAACTATGGCTACACCTTC. Translation gives CARSVVNYGYTF. Full variable domain (missing parts from reference TRBV2 and TRBJ1-2): EPEVTQTPSHQVTQMGQEVILRCVPISNHLYFYWYRQILGQKVEFLVSFYNNEISEKSEIFDDQFSVERPDGSNFTLKIRSTKLEDSAMYFCARSVVNYGYTFGSGTRLTVV.

Only a few counts were recorded for this clone. The V and J genes are TRBV6-2 or TRBV6-3 and TRBJ2-1, with 12 positions matching TRBD2. This CDR3 comprises 16 residues. The trim removed 2 bases at V and 3 bases at J, leaving 2 bases unmatched. From germline, CDR1 is MNHEY and CDR2 SVGEGT. The CDR3 sequence is CASSYGLAGLYNEQFF. CDR3 in DNA: TGTGCCAGCAGTTACGGACTAGCGGGACTCTACAATGAGCAGTTCTTC.

This rearrangement joins TRBV12-5 to TRBJ2-1; 7 bases are shared with TRBD2. Trimming took 0 bases from V and 9 from J; bases not matched to a gene: 2. The CDR3 loop spans 13 amino acids. Germline CDR1 LGHNT, CDR2 FRNRAP. The CDR3 sequence: CASGLVWEGEQFF. The CDR3 DNA reads as TGTGCTAGTGGTTTGGTTTGGGAGGGTGAGCAGTTCTTC.

The rearrangement links TRBV7-9 to TRBJ1-2; possibly TRBD1 for D (5 bases). Between the trimmed V and J ends, which lost 5 bases and 2 bases, there was a span of 15 bases. This CDR3 is 15 amino acids long. Germline V gives CDR1 SEHNR, CDR2 FQNEAQ (reference sequence). Here the CDR3 DNA reads TGTGCCAGCAGCGTAGGGCGGGGCCTCAACTATGGCTACACCTTC. It is translated as CASSVGRGLNYGYTF.

This clone appeared a few times. The J gene is TRBJ2-7, the V gene TRBV7-9; 10 nucleotides match TRBD2. The length of the CDR3 is 15 residues. CDR1 and CDR2 (germline): SEHNR, FQNEAQ (reference sequence). The junction had 9 bases not matched to a gene; V was cut back by 5 bases and J by 5 bases. CDR3 sequence (DNA): TGTGCCAGCAGCCAGGGGCTAGCGGGAGTAGACGAGCAGTACTTC. This gives the protein CASSQGLAGVDEQYF.

The chain uses TRBV18 and TRBJ1-1, with D maybe TRBD1 (5 bases). V lost 0 bases, J lost 3 bases, and 11 bases lay in between. The length of the CDR3 is 15 residues. CDR1 and CDR2 from the germline V gene are KGHSH and LQKENI. The CDR3 sequence is CASSPPMGGDTEAFF. DNA for the CDR3: TGTGCCAGCTCACCACCAATGGGGGGAGACACTGAAGCTTTCTTT.

The chain combines TRBV3-1 (or the pseudogene TRBV3-2) with TRBJ1-3; D gene unclear. The germline CDR1 and CDR2 sequences are LGHDT and YNNKEL (reference sequence). The CDR3 totals 13 residues. Trimming cost V 4 bases and J 3 bases, with 7 bases left between them. The CDR3 DNA reads TGTGCCAGCAGCCCGTCGGGTGGAAACACCATATATTTT. Its protein product is CASSPSGGNTIYF.

This clone was detected only once. The chain carries TRBV15 and TRBJ2-2; possible D gene TRBD1, 6 bases. Trimming removed 3 bases at V and 4 bases at J, with 15 bases between. The length of the CDR3 is 16 residues. The germline CDR1 and CDR2 sequences are LNHNV and YYDKDF (reference sequence). In nucleotides, the CDR3 is TGTGCCACCAGCAGCACAGGGTTGGTTCCCACCGGGGAGCTGTTTTTT. Translation gives CATSSTGLVPTGELFF.

This chain joins TRBV3-1 (or the pseudogene TRBV3-2) and TRBJ1-6; D not certain. Trimming stripped 1 base from V and 4 bases from J, with 8 bases between. CDR1 LGHDT and CDR2 YNNKEL come from the germline V gene (reference sequence). This CDR3 region has 15 residues. CDR3 amino acids: CASSQGGEYNSPLHF. The CDR3 DNA reads TGTGCCAGCAGCCAAGGAGGTGAGTATAATTCACCCCTCCACTTT.

This chain connects TRBV6-4 to TRBJ1-2; D is possibly TRBD1 (6 bases). CDR3 size: 13 residues. Trimming stripped 6 bases from V and 4 bases from J, with 12 bases between. Per the germline V gene, CDR1 is MRHNA and CDR2 is SNTAGT. CDR3 amino acids: CASSPETGYGYTF. The CDR3 DNA reads as TGTGCCAGCAGCCCCGAGACAGGCTATGGCTACACCTTC.

The chain recombines TRBV5-1 with TRBJ2-5; 12 positions match TRBD1. J was trimmed by 5 bases and V by 5 bases; bases with no gene match: 7. CDR1 SGHRS and CDR2 YFSETQ come from the germline V gene. The CDR3 length is 15 residues. CDR3 amino acids: CASRPGQGAGETQYF. DNA for the CDR3: TGCGCCAGCAGACCGGGACAGGGGGCAGGGGAGACCCAGTACTTC.

The genes are TRBV6-1 and TRBJ1-5; D not resolved. The CDR3 is 12 amino acids. V was shortened by 2 bases and J by 6 bases, with 5 bases between the two germline ends. CDR1 and CDR2 from the germline V gene are MNHNS and SASEGT. The CDR3 sequence is CASSESGQPQHF. The DNA for the CDR3 is TGTGCCAGCAGTGAATCGGGTCAGCCCCAGCATTTT.

The chain employs TRBV7-2 and TRBJ1-3; no clear D gene. Trimming took off 3 bases at V and 2 bases at J, with 14 bases between the two ends. The CDR3 sequence is 16 residues long. The germline gives CDR1 SGHTA, CDR2 FQGNSA. Here the CDR3 DNA reads TGTGCCAGCAGCTTCGTGGTTTCCGACACTGGAAACACCATATATTTT. Protein product: CASSFVVSDTGNTIYF.

This clone was picked up one time. The rearrangement uses TRBV2 and TRBJ1-4, with 10 bases aligning to TRBD1. Germline CDR1 is SNHLY and CDR2 is FYNNEI. V shed 4 bases, J shed 7 bases, and the junction held 3 bases outside the gene matches. The CDR3 runs 14 residues. CDR3 amino acids: CASSADRGLEKLFF. DNA of the CDR3: TGTGCCAGCAGTGCCGACAGGGGGCTTGAAAAACTGTTTTTT.

The gene calls are TRBV5-6 and TRBJ2-7, with TRBD1 matching 7 bases. The germline gives CDR1 SGHDT, CDR2 YYEEEE. The ends lost 3 bases at V and 3 bases at J; junction bases unmatched: 6. The CDR3 covers 14 residues. The DNA for the CDR3 is TGTGCCAGCAGCTCCCCGGGACAGATCTACGAGCAGTACTTC. Protein product: CASSSPGQIYEQYF.

In its sample, this clone was seen once. V gene TRBV14 combines with J gene TRBJ1-2; D remains unclear. The CDR3 has 15 residues. From germline, CDR1 is SGHDN and CDR2 FVKESK. Trimming removed 1 base from V and 8 bases from J, with 17 bases in between. DNA of the CDR3: TGTGCCAGCAGCCAAGCGTCCCAAGTCGGTAGCGGCTACACCTTC. It yields the protein CASSQASQVGSGYTF.

The chain carries TRBV6-6 and TRBJ1-2, with 7 bases aligning to TRBD1. J gave up 8 bases and V 0 bases, and 9 bases lay outside the gene matches. The germline CDR1 and CDR2 sequences are MNHNY and SVGAGI (reference sequence). CDR3 length equals 15 residues. CDR3 loop: CASSYSAGGSDGYTF. The CDR3 coding sequence is TGTGCCAGCAGTTACTCGGCAGGGGGTTCGGACGGCTACACCTTC.

This rearrangement joins TRBV29-1 to TRBJ1-1; 7 bases agree with TRBD1. Germline CDR1 reads SQVTM; CDR2 reads ANQGSEA. This CDR3 has 14 residues. The V segment lost 4 bases and the J segment 4 bases; nucleotides outside the gene matches: 9. CDR3 amino acids: CSVVEGARGTEAFF. The CDR3 DNA sequence: TGCAGCGTTGTGGAGGGGGCGCGGGGCACTGAAGCTTTCTTT. The full variable domain, completed using reference TRBV29-1 and TRBJ1-1, is SAVISQKPSRDICQRGTSLTIQCQVDSQVTMMFWYRQQPGQSLTLIATANQGSEATYESGFVIDKFPISRPNLTFSTLTVSNMSPEDSSIYLCSVVEGARGTEAFFGQGTRLTVV.

The CDR3 is CASSSGTSGRVNNEQFF. CDR3 coding DNA: TGTGCCAGCAGCTCGGGGACTAGCGGGAGGGTTAACAATGAGCAGTTCTTC. J is TRBJ2-1 and V is TRBV11-3; TRBD2 matches 16 bases. Germline-derived CDR1 and CDR2 are SGHNT and YENEEA. The CDR3 runs to 17 residues. The junction had 5 bases not matched to a gene; V was cut back by 4 bases and J by 5 bases.

This clone has just a few counts. The rearrangement joins TRBV20-1 to TRBJ2-7; D not certain. Per germline, CDR1 DFQATT and CDR2 SNEGSKA (reference sequence). V gave up 3 bases and J gave up 2 bases, with 17 bases separating them. The CDR3 runs to 15 residues. The CDR3 loop is CSASIPRGIAYEQYF. As DNA, the CDR3 is TGCAGTGCTAGTATTCCCCGAGGCATCGCCTACGAGCAGTACTTC.

This clone was picked up one time. This chain links TRBV7-6 with TRBJ2-2; possible D gene TRBD2, 7 bases. With 1 base removed from V and 5 bases from J, the gap between germline ends came to 11 bases. The CDR3 covers 15 residues. The germline CDR1 and CDR2 sequences are SGHVS and FNYEAQ. CDR3 in amino acids: CASSLGRGATGELFF. Here the CDR3 DNA reads TGTGCCAGCAGCTTAGGTCGGGGGGCAACCGGGGAGCTGTTTTTT.

CDR3 amino acids: CASSQVTGGFTEAFF. In DNA form, the CDR3 reads TGTGCCAGCAGCCAGGTGACAGGGGGCTTCACTGAAGCTTTCTTT. The chain combines TRBV27 with TRBJ1-1, with TRBD1 matching over 10 bases. The CDR3 is 15 amino acids. CDR1 MNHEY and CDR2 SMNVEV come from the germline V gene (reference sequence). The J segment lost 4 bases and the V segment lost 6 bases, leaving 8 bases of the junction unmatched.

The V call is TRBV12-3 or TRBV12-4, the J call TRBJ2-5; D not certain. V was clipped by 6 bases and J by 6 bases, with 8 bases between them. This CDR3 has 11 amino acids. The CDR3 DNA reads TGTGCCAGCAGCCCCGACAAGACCCAGTACTTC. It codes for CASSPDKTQYF.

V gene TRBV7-9 combines with J gene TRBJ2-1; 9 bases match TRBD2. The CDR3 consists of 12 residues. V shed 4 bases, J shed 16 bases, and the junction held 8 bases outside the gene matches. Germline CDR1 is SEHNR and CDR2 is FQNEAQ (reference sequence). As DNA, the CDR3 is TGTGCCAGCAGCTCCTTAGCGGGAGATGAATTCTTC. It codes for CASSSLAGDEFF.